A selection of T cell receptor beta chains follows, all from one sample in a study of T cell repertoires in cytomegalovirus infection. TCRdb processed the reads anew with MiXCR; each CDR3 protein has one entry. The table includes 490,000 or so distinct CDR3 sequences, 11% detected once. Sequencing was performed on PBMCs. The receptors shown here come from a human donor in good health (CMV status not recorded). Some clones in this sample may be carry-over from other donors' samples. Both conserved end residues are part of each CDR3. A D gene is named only where the DNA matches it firmly. Rows may omit the clone size; those that give it use once, few, many or a size class.

>TRBV7-9|many|TRBJ2-5|TRBD2
CASSLGPTGSGSRETQYF
TGTGCCAGCAGCTTAGGCCCCACGGGTAGCGGGAGCCGAGAGACCCAGTACTTC
>TRBV6-4|many|TRBJ2-1|-
CASSTGTSGNEQFF
TGTGCCAGCAGCACAGGGACTTCGGGCAATGAGCAGTTCTTC
>TRBV12-3/TRBV12-4|many|TRBJ2-1|TRBD2
CASSPLAGKLVHEQFF
TGTGCCAGCAGCCCGCTAGCGGGGAAACTGGTGCATGAGCAGTTCTTC
>TRBV6-5|many|TRBJ2-6|-
CASSYFRGANVLTF
TGTGCCAGCAGTTACTTTAGAGGGGCCAACGTCCTGACTTTC
>TRBV7-2|many|TRBJ2-1|TRBD2
CASSSLAGTTYNEQFF
TGTGCCAGCAGCTCACTAGCGGGAACGACCTACAATGAGCAGTTCTTC
>TRBV25-1|few|TRBJ2-2|-
CASSDPLQPTNTGELFF
TGTGCCAGCAGTGACCCCCTACAGCCTACGAACACCGGGGAGCTGTTTTTT
>TRBV4-2|many|TRBJ2-1|-
CASSQDELAGDNEQFF
TGTGCCAGCAGCCAAGATGAACTAGCCGGGGACAATGAGCAGTTCTTC
>TRBV9|-|TRBJ1-3|-
CASSVAVGGLSGNTIYF
TGTGCCAGCAGCGTAGCGGTAGGCGGTCTCTCTGGAAACACCATATATTTT
>TRBV29-1|few|TRBJ2-2|-
CSVREGGSTGELFF
TGCAGCGTCCGTGAAGGTGGGAGCACCGGGGAGCTGTTTTTT
>TRBV6-5|many|TRBJ2-1|TRBD2
CASSSRGLAGNEQFF
TGTGCCAGCAGTAGCCGGGGACTAGCGGGCAATGAGCAGTTCTTC
>TRBV5-4|many|TRBJ2-3|TRBD2
CASSFGTSGRSDTQYF
TGTGCCAGCAGCTTTGGGACTAGCGGGAGATCAGATACGCAGTATTTT
>TRBV30|few|TRBJ1-2|-
CAWSPDPGGYGYTF
TGTGCCTGGAGCCCCGACCCCGGCGGCTATGGCTACACCTTC
>TRBV6-5|many|TRBJ1-2|TRBD1
CASSPGTGKNYGYTF
TGTGCCAGCAGTCCAGGGACAGGAAAAAACTATGGCTACACCTTC
>TRBV7-2|many|TRBJ2-4|-
CASSPPSNIQYF
TGTGCCAGCAGCCCCCCCTCGAACATTCAGTACTTC
>TRBV4-2|-|TRBJ1-2|-
CASSLLDQGTNYGYTF
TGTGCCAGCAGCCTCCTGGACCAGGGAACTAACTATGGCTACACCTTC
>TRBV28|many|TRBJ2-7|-
CASSLVGASYEQYF
TGTGCCAGCAGTTTAGTGGGGGCTTCCTACGAGCAGTACTTC
>TRBV28|many|TRBJ2-4|-
CASSASRGNIQYF
TGTGCCAGCAGTGCTTCCCGCGGTAACATTCAGTACTTC
>TRBV28|-|TRBJ1-5|-
CASSIPFQPQHF
TGTGCCAGCAGTATCCCTTTCCAGCCCCAGCATTTT
>TRBV11-2|many|TRBJ2-7|-
CASSFPSASSPYEQYF
TGTGCCAGCAGCTTCCCATCAGCGTCCTCCCCTTACGAGCAGTACTTC
>TRBV27|few|TRBJ2-3|TRBD2
CASSPLGAGETDTQYF
TGTGCCAGCAGTCCTCTAGGGGCGGGAGAGACAGATACGCAGTATTTT
>TRBV13|-|TRBJ1-3|-
CASRRAAMGNTIYF
TGTGCCAGCCGACGAGCCGCCATGGGAAACACCATATATTTT
>TRBV28|few|TRBJ2-1|-
CASRSRGAEQFF
TGTGCCAGCAGATCAAGGGGTGCCGAGCAGTTCTTC
>TRBV7-6|many|TRBJ2-1|TRBD2
CASRRSSGGAWNEQFF
TGTGCCAGCAGGCGATCTAGCGGGGGGGCTTGGAATGAGCAGTTCTTC
>TRBV27|many|TRBJ2-1|-
CASRIGQSRYNEQFF
TGTGCCAGCAGGATTGGACAGAGCCGCTACAATGAGCAGTTCTTC
>TRBV11-2|many|TRBJ2-3|-
CASSPVTTDTQYF
TGTGCCAGCAGCCCCGTTACGACAGATACGCAGTATTTT
>TRBV7-3|many|TRBJ2-2|-
CASSLKQNTGELFF
TGTGCCAGCAGCTTAAAACAAAACACCGGGGAGCTGTTTTTT
>TRBV27|many|TRBJ1-4|TRBD1
CASSRRDRVKEKLFF
TGTGCCAGCAGTCGCCGGGACAGGGTAAAAGAAAAACTGTTTTTT
>TRBV19|many|TRBJ2-1|TRBD1
CASSISDRGRNEQFF
TGTGCCAGTAGTATCTCGGACAGGGGAAGGAATGAGCAGTTCTTC
>TRBV15|many|TRBJ2-1|TRBD1
CATSTYLGQDPRDEQFF
TGTGCCACCAGCACCTACTTAGGACAGGATCCGAGGGATGAGCAGTTCTTC
>TRBV28|-|TRBJ2-7|-
CASSQLSLRGQYEQYF
TGTGCCAGCAGCCAACTCAGTTTGAGGGGTCAGTACGAGCAGTACTTC
>TRBV6-1|many|TRBJ1-5|-
CASSPTIRGNQPQHF
TGTGCCAGCAGTCCTACAATAAGGGGCAATCAGCCCCAGCATTTT
>TRBV5-6|-|TRBJ2-7|TRBD2
CASSLVSASGGNEQYF
TGTGCCAGCAGCTTGGTTTCGGCTAGCGGGGGGAACGAGCAGTACTTC
>TRBV7-9|many|TRBJ1-1|TRBD1
CASSLGTGILNTEAFF
TGTGCCAGCAGCTTGGGGACAGGGATTTTGAACACTGAAGCTTTCTTT
>TRBV20-1|-|TRBJ1-1|-
CSAQPRDTEAFF
TGCAGTGCCCAACCCCGGGACACTGAAGCTTTCTTT
>TRBV12-3/TRBV12-4|-|TRBJ2-1|-
CATGTRYNEQFF
TGTGCCACCGGGACCCGGTACAATGAGCAGTTCTTC
>TRBV20-1|many|TRBJ2-1|-
CSAKPTYNEQFF
TGCAGTGCTAAACCGACCTACAATGAGCAGTTCTTC
>TRBV12-3/TRBV12-4|many|TRBJ1-4|-
CASRLGGGELNEKLFF
TGTGCCAGCAGATTAGGGGGGGGGGAGCTTAATGAAAAACTGTTTTTT
>TRBV24-1|many|TRBJ2-2|TRBD2
CATSASPGGPNTGELFF
TGTGCCACCAGTGCCTCGCCGGGGGGACCGAACACCGGGGAGCTGTTTTTT
>TRBV5-6|many|TRBJ2-3|-
CASSLVGAEDTQYF
TGTGCCAGCAGCTTGGTAGGGGCCGAGGATACGCAGTATTTT
>TRBV7-2|many|TRBJ2-7|-
CASSLPQSEQYF
TGTGCCAGCAGCTTACCCCAAAGCGAGCAGTACTTC
>TRBV2|few|TRBJ1-5|-
CASRGDLGNQPQHF
TGTGCCAGCAGGGGGGATCTGGGCAATCAGCCCCAGCATTTT
>TRBV7-9|many|TRBJ1-4|-
CASSSPVGAANEKLFF
TGTGCCAGCAGCTCTCCGGTCGGGGCCGCTAATGAAAAACTGTTTTTT
>TRBV2|-|TRBJ2-7|-
CASSGTLEQSYEQYF
TGTGCCAGCAGCGGGACACTGGAGCAATCCTACGAGCAGTACTTC
>TRBV7-6|many|TRBJ1-6|-
CASSGVGFDSPLHF
TGTGCCAGCAGCGGGGTGGGGTTTGATTCACCCCTCCACTTT
>TRBV29-1|-|TRBJ2-4|-
CSNATASKNIQYF
TGCAGCAACGCAACAGCTTCCAAAAACATTCAGTACTTC
>TRBV29-1|few|TRBJ1-1|-
CSVAPGGGKGAFF
TGCAGCGTTGCCCCCGGGGGGGGGAAGGGAGCTTTCTTT
>TRBV4-1|many|TRBJ1-4|-
CASSQDPTTTNEKLFF
TGCGCCAGCAGCCAAGATCCCACGACAACTAATGAAAAACTGTTTTTT
>TRBV18|few|TRBJ1-1|-
CASSPAGMATEAFF
TGTGCCAGCTCACCCGCAGGGATGGCCACTGAAGCTTTCTTT
>TRBV20-1|-|TRBJ1-6|TRBD1
CSASGGQGPSSYNSPLHF
TGCAGTGCTAGTGGGGGACAGGGGCCAAGCTCCTATAATTCACCCCTCCACTTT
>TRBV7-9|many|TRBJ2-2|TRBD1
CASTSLGTATGELFF
TGTGCCAGCACCTCCTTAGGGACAGCCACCGGGGAGCTGTTTTTT
>TRBV25-1|many|TRBJ1-1|-
CASRFEGRGNTEAFF
TGTGCCAGCAGATTCGAGGGAAGGGGGAACACTGAAGCTTTCTTT
>TRBV28|few|TRBJ1-5|-
CASSLTRQPQHF
TGTGCCAGCAGTTTAACACGACAGCCCCAGCATTTT
>TRBV30|-|TRBJ1-5|TRBD1
CAWGGTGQPQHF
TGTGCCTGGGGGGGGACAGGACAGCCCCAGCATTTT
>TRBV10-3|many|TRBJ1-6|-
CAISGGGGYSPLHF
TGTGCCATCAGTGGGGGCGGGGGTTATTCACCCCTCCACTTT
>TRBV7-9|few|TRBJ2-1|TRBD1
CASSLGQGVRNEQFF
TGTGCCAGCAGCTTAGGACAGGGGGTTAGGAATGAGCAGTTCTTC
>TRBV11-2|many|TRBJ2-3|TRBD2
CASEGVAGGTDTQYF
TGTGCCAGCGAGGGAGTAGCGGGGGGCACAGATACGCAGTATTTT
>TRBV5-4|many|TRBJ2-5|-
CASSPVGQKETQYF
TGTGCCAGCAGCCCCGTCGGGCAGAAAGAGACCCAGTACTTC
>TRBV13|few|TRBJ2-5|-
CASSSPRDNQETQYF
TGTGCCAGCAGCTCACCGAGGGACAACCAAGAGACCCAGTACTTC
>TRBV5-1|few|TRBJ1-2|-
CASSIWSQGYGYTF
TGCGCCAGCAGCATATGGAGTCAGGGGTACGGCTACACCTTC
>TRBV7-3|many|TRBJ2-5|TRBD2
CASSFSGGRETQYF
TGTGCCAGCAGCTTCTCGGGGGGGAGGGAGACCCAGTACTTC